This T cell receptor beta chain came from a study of blood T cell repertoires in COVID-19. Study-wide background: Acute and convalescent COVID-19 specimens originated in the United States, Italy and Spain.

Assignment of participants to cohorts was predicated upon participant-reported clinical history. Donors in Cohort 3 counted as recovered after two negative PCRs, clearance, or symptom resolution. Germline V gene sequence: CDR1 SGHAT, CDR2 FQNNGV. The CDR3 totals 17 residues. Trimming cost V 1 base and J 3 bases; bases outside gene matches: 4. The authors' processing: Estimates of nucleated cell counts were drawn from the amplification of reference gene primers. Sequencing used immunoSEQ multiplex PCR; TCRdb keeps in-frame clones, though not all of them. For V, J and clone size, that table is used; D and trimming come from the DNA. The sample comprises 200,000 to 250,000 clones, about nine tenths of which are singletons, and 2.5% to 3% rests with the top ten.

The TCR originated in a young woman who had recovered from COVID-19. The sample was PBMCs or T cells enriched from blood (not recorded which). V usage is TRBV11-2 and J usage is TRBJ2-4, with TRBD1 matching over 12 bases. CDR3 bases: TGTGCCAGCAGCTTAGGGGGACAGGGGGCTGGCAAAAACATTCAGTACTTC. It is translated as CASSLGGQGAGKNIQYF.